This T cell receptor (beta chain) came from a study of PD-L1 blockade in urothelial cancer. The V gene's germline CDR1 is LGHNA and CDR2 YNFKEQ. The CDR3 loop spans 17 amino acids. V dropped 2 bases and J dropped 5; count of bases not matched to a gene: 7. Regarding time point: pretreatment peripheral blood. The templates were synthetic TCR analogs, and they were spiked into each PCR. TCRdb's table, derived via immunoSEQ multiplex PCR, lists solely in-frame clones and lacks some. The repertoire holds 85,000 to 95,000 clones, roughly 89% seen once, with 1.5% to 2% in the top ten. This rearrangement joins TRBV4-2 to TRBJ2-1; 12 bases line up with TRBD2. The sample in question was PBMCs, obtained around atezolizumab (anti-PD-L1) treatment. This receptor was taken from a man aged 55-75 years with urothelial cancer. CDR3 nucleotide sequence: TGTGCCAGCAGCCAAAACGAAGGGACTAGCGGGCACAATGAGCAGTTCTTC. Encoded protein: CASSQNEGTSGHNEQFF.